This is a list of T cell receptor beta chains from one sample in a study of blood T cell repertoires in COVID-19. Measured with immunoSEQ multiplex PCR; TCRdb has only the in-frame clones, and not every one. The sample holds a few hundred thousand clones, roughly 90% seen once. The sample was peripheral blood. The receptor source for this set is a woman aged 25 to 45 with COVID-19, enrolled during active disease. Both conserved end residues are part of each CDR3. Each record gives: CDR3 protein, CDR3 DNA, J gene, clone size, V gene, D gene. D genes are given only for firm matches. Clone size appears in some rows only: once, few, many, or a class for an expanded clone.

CDR3: CSASGGTELNEKLFF
DNA: TGCAGTGCTAGTGGGGGGACAGAGTTAAATGAAAAACTGTTTTTT
J: TRBJ1-4
size: NA
V: TRBV20-1
D: TRBD1

CDR3: CASTPDRVAPYGYTF
DNA: TGTGCCAGCACCCCGGACAGGGTGGCCCCATATGGCTACACCTTC
J: TRBJ1-2
size: NA
V: TRBV6-2/TRBV6-3
D: TRBD1

CDR3: CASSLGGSVYNEQFF
DNA: TGTGCCAGCAGCTTGGGCGGGAGTGTCTACAATGAGCAGTTCTTC
J: TRBJ2-1
size: NA
V: TRBV11-3
D: TRBD2

CDR3: CATSDSGGYDGYTF
DNA: TGTGCCACCAGTGATTCGGGAGGTTATGACGGCTACACCTTC
J: TRBJ1-2
size: NA
V: TRBV24-1
D: NA

CDR3: CASSPLGVEKTGELFF
DNA: TGTGCCAGCAGCCCTCTCGGGGTCGAGAAAACCGGGGAGCTGTTTTTT
J: TRBJ2-2
size: few
V: TRBV9
D: NA

CDR3: CASSFRGRADTQYF
DNA: TGTGCCAGCAGCTTCAGGGGGCGCGCGGATACGCAGTATTTT
J: TRBJ2-3
size: NA
V: TRBV11-3
D: TRBD1

CDR3: CASSDSGLRSPLHF
DNA: TGTGCCAGCAGTGATAGTGGACTTCGGTCACCCCTCCACTTT
J: TRBJ1-6
size: NA
V: TRBV6-1
D: NA

CDR3: CASSHSYEQYF
DNA: TGTGCCAGCAGTCACTCCTACGAGCAGTACTTC
J: TRBJ2-7
size: few
V: TRBV6-2/TRBV6-3
D: NA

CDR3: CASSLEGGGALFF
DNA: TGTGCCAGCAGCTTGGAGGGCGGGGGGGCCTTGTTCTTC
J: TRBJ2-1
size: NA
V: TRBV5-4
D: TRBD2

CDR3: CASSHPMSWGQDQETQYF
DNA: TGTGCCAGCAGCCACCCTATGTCGTGGGGACAGGATCAAGAGACCCAGTACTTC
J: TRBJ2-5
size: NA
V: TRBV4-2
D: TRBD1

CDR3: CASSEGEGAGGNTIYF
DNA: TGCGCCAGCAGTGAGGGCGAGGGGGCGGGAGGAAACACCATATATTTT
J: TRBJ1-3
size: NA
V: TRBV10-2
D: TRBD1

CDR3: CASSLAGTGSSYNSPLHF
DNA: TGTGCCAGCAGTTTGGCCGGGACAGGGAGCTCCTATAATTCACCCCTCCACTTT
J: TRBJ1-6
size: NA
V: TRBV27
D: TRBD1

CDR3: CASRHSGNTGELFF
DNA: TGCGCCAGCAGGCACTCGGGGAACACCGGGGAGCTGTTTTTT
J: TRBJ2-2
size: NA
V: TRBV4-3
D: NA

CDR3: CASSPGAGSSEKYEKLFF
DNA: TGTGCCAGCAGCCCAGGCGCAGGGTCGTCAGAGAAGTATGAAAAACTGTTTTTT
J: TRBJ1-4
size: NA
V: TRBV11-2
D: NA

CDR3: CATTQTSGGDEQFF
DNA: TGTGCCACCACCCAGACTAGCGGGGGGGATGAGCAGTTCTTC
J: TRBJ2-1
size: NA
V: TRBV9
D: TRBD2

CDR3: CASKQQVSGANVLTF
DNA: TGTGCCAGCAAACAACAGGTTTCTGGGGCCAACGTCCTGACTTTC
J: TRBJ2-6
size: NA
V: TRBV19
D: NA

CDR3: CASSQQDSSGGAGETQYF
DNA: TGTGCCAGCAGCCAACAAGACTCTAGCGGGGGGGCCGGAGAGACCCAGTACTTC
J: TRBJ2-5
size: NA
V: TRBV4-2
D: TRBD2

CDR3: CASSWGPPLNQPQHF
DNA: TGTGCCAGCAGTTGGGGGCCACCCCTGAATCAGCCCCAGCATTTT
J: TRBJ1-5
size: NA
V: TRBV28
D: NA

CDR3: CASSLLQGEETQYF
DNA: TGTGCCAGCAGCTTATTACAGGGCGAAGAGACCCAGTACTTC
J: TRBJ2-5
size: NA
V: TRBV11-2
D: NA

CDR3: CSVEAGTPDTQYF
DNA: TGCAGCGTTGAAGCGGGAACGCCGGATACGCAGTATTTT
J: TRBJ2-3
size: NA
V: TRBV29-1
D: NA

CDR3: CASSLRGEKLFF
DNA: TGTGCCAGCAGTTTAAGGGGGGAAAAACTGTTTTTT
J: TRBJ1-4
size: NA
V: TRBV12-3/TRBV12-4
D: NA

CDR3: CASSLERGNRAGELFF
DNA: TGTGCCAGCAGCTTGGAAAGAGGCAACCGGGCCGGGGAGCTGTTTTTT
J: TRBJ2-2
size: NA
V: TRBV5-4
D: NA

CDR3: CASSQGWQGGNEQYF
DNA: TGTGCCAGCAGCCAAGGTTGGCAGGGAGGGAACGAGCAGTACTTC
J: TRBJ2-7
size: NA
V: TRBV3-1/TRBV3-2
D: TRBD2

CDR3: CASSQLQLTGYNLAKNIQYF
DNA: TGTGCCAGCAGTCAACTCCAACTGACAGGGTATAACCTAGCCAAAAACATTCAGTACTTC
J: TRBJ2-4
size: NA
V: TRBV11-3
D: TRBD1

CDR3: CASSSASGNTIYF
DNA: TGCGCCAGCAGCTCTGCGTCGGGAAACACCATATATTTT
J: TRBJ1-3
size: NA
V: TRBV4-3
D: NA

CDR3: CATSDRDSYNEQFF
DNA: TGTGCCACCAGTGATCGAGATTCCTACAATGAGCAGTTCTTC
J: TRBJ2-1
size: NA
V: TRBV24-1
D: NA

CDR3: CASSPTGEGTGELFF
DNA: TGCGCCAGCAGCCCCACAGGGGAAGGGACCGGGGAGCTGTTTTTT
J: TRBJ2-2
size: NA
V: TRBV4-1
D: TRBD1

CDR3: CASSLDGYGYTF
DNA: TGTGCCAGCAGCTTAGACGGCTATGGCTACACCTTC
J: TRBJ1-2
size: NA
V: TRBV11-3
D: NA

CDR3: CASSSTGDTQYF
DNA: TGTGCCAGCAGCTCCACGGGAGATACGCAGTATTTT
J: TRBJ2-3
size: NA
V: TRBV11-3
D: NA

CDR3: CASSFQWALGETQYF
DNA: TGTGCCAGCAGCTTTCAGTGGGCATTAGGAGAGACCCAGTACTTC
J: TRBJ2-5
size: NA
V: TRBV7-2
D: NA

CDR3: CASKTGGASGANVLTF
DNA: TGTGCCAGTAAGACAGGGGGCGCTTCTGGGGCCAACGTCCTGACTTTC
J: TRBJ2-6
size: NA
V: TRBV19
D: TRBD1

CDR3: CASSPGQDEAFF
DNA: TGTGCCAGCTCACCCGGACAGGATGAAGCTTTCTTT
J: TRBJ1-1
size: NA
V: TRBV18
D: TRBD1

CDR3: CASKRDYTGGTGELFF
DNA: TGTGCCAGTAAACGGGACTATACCGGCGGCACCGGGGAGCTGTTTTTT
J: TRBJ2-2
size: NA
V: TRBV19
D: TRBD2

CDR3: CASSASGRTNEKLFF
DNA: TGTGCCAGCAGCGCATCAGGGAGGACTAATGAAAAACTGTTTTTT
J: TRBJ1-4
size: NA
V: TRBV7-2
D: NA

CDR3: CASSLETGEKLFF
DNA: TGTGCCAGCAGCTTAGAAACGGGGGAAAAACTGTTTTTT
J: TRBJ1-4
size: NA
V: TRBV11-3
D: NA

CDR3: CAIEGRGGTEAFF
DNA: TGTGCCATCGAGGGCAGGGGTGGCACTGAAGCTTTCTTT
J: TRBJ1-1
size: NA
V: TRBV10-3
D: NA

CDR3: CSVEGGGWGMNTEAFF
DNA: TGCAGCGTTGAAGGGGGAGGGTGGGGCATGAACACTGAAGCTTTCTTT
J: TRBJ1-1
size: NA
V: TRBV29-1
D: NA

CDR3: CASSWTASREKLFF
DNA: TGTGCCAGCAGTTGGACAGCCTCTAGGGAAAAACTGTTTTTT
J: TRBJ1-4
size: NA
V: TRBV27
D: NA

CDR3: CASSYLGLGDFLVFF
DNA: TGTGCCAGCAGTTACCTAGGACTAGGCGATTTTTTGGTGTTTTTT
J: TRBJ2-2
size: NA
V: TRBV6-5
D: TRBD2

CDR3: CASGLAGGWEQFF
DNA: TGTGCCAGCGGCCTAGCGGGAGGATGGGAGCAGTTCTTC
J: TRBJ2-1
size: NA
V: TRBV6-2/TRBV6-3
D: TRBD2

CDR3: CASSEFPAADTQYF
DNA: TGTGCCAGCAGTGAATTCCCGGCGGCAGATACGCAGTATTTT
J: TRBJ2-3
size: NA
V: TRBV6-1
D: NA

CDR3: CASSLLGTSGSLEQFF
DNA: TGTGCCAGCAGCTTATTAGGGACTAGCGGGAGTCTCGAGCAGTTCTTC
J: TRBJ2-1
size: NA
V: TRBV7-8
D: TRBD2

CDR3: CASSPRTGEPDTQYF
DNA: TGTGCCAGCTCACCAAGGACAGGGGAGCCAGATACGCAGTATTTT
J: TRBJ2-3
size: NA
V: TRBV18
D: TRBD1

CDR3: CASSRRDREEPQHF
DNA: TGTGCCAGCAGTCGCCGGGACAGGGAGGAGCCCCAGCATTTT
J: TRBJ1-5
size: NA
V: TRBV6-6
D: TRBD1

CDR3: CASSFFPRLTQETQYF
DNA: TGTGCCAGCAGCTTTTTTCCGAGACTCACGCAAGAGACCCAGTACTTC
J: TRBJ2-5
size: NA
V: TRBV5-6
D: NA

CDR3: CATSDGTGDTF
DNA: TGTGCCACCAGTGATGGAACAGGGGACACCTTC
J: TRBJ1-2
size: NA
V: TRBV24-1
D: TRBD1

CDR3: CASSFTPEEVGDTQYF
DNA: TGTGCCAGCAGCTTCACGCCTGAGGAGGTTGGAGATACGCAGTATTTT
J: TRBJ2-3
size: NA
V: TRBV9
D: NA

CDR3: CASSVDRGYEKLFF
DNA: TGTGCCAGCAGCGTAGACAGGGGTTATGAAAAACTGTTTTTT
J: TRBJ1-4
size: once
V: TRBV7-9
D: TRBD1